A selection of T cell receptor beta chains follows, all from one sample in a study of cytomegalovirus exposure and HLA in healthy donors. Clones were read by immunoSEQ multiplex PCR, and TCRdb kept only the in-frame ones, dropping some. The sample has under 200,000 clones; over 70% are singletons. The specimen sequenced was PBMCs. These receptors were taken from a woman aged 30 to 39 in good health and CMV-seronegative. Each CDR3 is given with its conserved first and last residue. D genes are given only for firm matches. A row's size may be missing; if present it is once, few, many or a size class.

V gene	D gene	J gene	clone size	CDR3 protein	CDR3 DNA
TRBV5-4	TRBD2	TRBJ2-3	NA	CASSHTLERGGLTQYF	TGTGCCAGCAGCCATACCCTTGAGCGGGGGGGCCTAACGCAGTATTTT
TRBV9	NA	TRBJ2-2	NA	CASSVVAIGGTGELFF	TGTGCCAGCAGCGTAGTAGCCATCGGGGGCACCGGGGAGCTGTTTTTT
TRBV5-4	NA	TRBJ1-3	NA	CASSWGTPGSGNTIYF	TGTGCCAGCAGCTGGGGGACACCAGGGTCTGGAAACACCATATATTTT
TRBV7-2	TRBD1	TRBJ1-2	NA	CASSSLIRDRTNTF	TGTGCCAGCAGCTCCTTGATCCGGGACAGGACTAACACCTTC
TRBV9	TRBD1	TRBJ2-5	few	CASSTLRGLGETQYF	TGTGCCAGCAGCACTCTCAGGGGGCTGGGAGAGACCCAGTACTTC
TRBV5-6	NA	TRBJ2-7	NA	CASSLGGVYEQYF	TGTGCCAGCAGCTTGGGGGGGGTCTACGAGCAGTACTTC
TRBV11-2	NA	TRBJ2-7	NA	CASSPTPSSYAEQYF	TGTGCCAGCAGCCCCACCCCGAGTTCCTACGCTGAGCAGTACTTC
TRBV2	TRBD1	TRBJ2-3	NA	CASSADREYTDTQYF	TGTGCCAGCAGTGCTGACAGGGAATACACAGATACGCAGTATTTT
TRBV19	TRBD2	TRBJ2-7	NA	CASSISAGEGYEQYF	TGTGCCAGTAGTATTTCGGCGGGGGAGGGTTACGAGCAGTACTTC
TRBV19	TRBD1	TRBJ1-6	NA	CAGGQSSYNSPLHF	TGTGCCGGGGGACAGAGCTCCTATAATTCACCCCTCCACTTT
TRBV7-9	NA	TRBJ1-5	NA	CSSSPGPADQPQHF	TGTTCCAGCAGCCCCGGTCCTGCTGATCAGCCCCAGCATTTT
TRBV19	TRBD1	TRBJ1-5	NA	CASRRTGPNQPQHF	TGTGCCAGTAGACGGACAGGGCCCAATCAGCCCCAGCATTTT
TRBV5-4	TRBD1	TRBJ2-7	few	CASSLGTGAYEQYF	TGTGCCAGCAGCTTGGGGACAGGGGCCTACGAGCAGTACTTC